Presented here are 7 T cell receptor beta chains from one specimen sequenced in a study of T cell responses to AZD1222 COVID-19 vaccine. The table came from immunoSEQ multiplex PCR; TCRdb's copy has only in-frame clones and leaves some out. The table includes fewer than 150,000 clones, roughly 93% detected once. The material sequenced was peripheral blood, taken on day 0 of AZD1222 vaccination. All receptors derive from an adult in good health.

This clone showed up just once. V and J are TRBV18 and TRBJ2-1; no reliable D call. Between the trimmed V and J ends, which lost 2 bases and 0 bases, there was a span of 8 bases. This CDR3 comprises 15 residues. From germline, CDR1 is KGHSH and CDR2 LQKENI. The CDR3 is CASSPFSTSYNEQFF. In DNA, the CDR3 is TGTGCCAGCTCACCATTCAGTACCTCCTACAATGAGCAGTTCTTC.

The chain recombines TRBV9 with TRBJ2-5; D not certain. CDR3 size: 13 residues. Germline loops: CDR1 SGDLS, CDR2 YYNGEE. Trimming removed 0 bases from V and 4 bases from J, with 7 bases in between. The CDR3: CASSVEGPETQYF. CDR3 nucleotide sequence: TGTGCCAGCAGCGTAGAGGGTCCAGAGACCCAGTACTTC.

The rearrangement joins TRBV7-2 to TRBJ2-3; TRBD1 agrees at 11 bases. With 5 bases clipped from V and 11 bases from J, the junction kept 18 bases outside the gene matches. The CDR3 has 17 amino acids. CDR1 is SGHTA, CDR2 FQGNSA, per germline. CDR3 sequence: CASSKWNPGQGDGGQYF. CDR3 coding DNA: TGTGCCAGCAGCAAATGGAACCCGGGACAGGGGGACGGGGGGCAGTATTTT.

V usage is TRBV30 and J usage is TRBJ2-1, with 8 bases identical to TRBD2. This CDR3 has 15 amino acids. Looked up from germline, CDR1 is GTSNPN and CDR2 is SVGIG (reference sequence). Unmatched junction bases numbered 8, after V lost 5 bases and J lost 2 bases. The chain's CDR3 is CAWGRAGGAYNEQFF. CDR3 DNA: TGTGCCTGGGGGAGGGCGGGAGGTGCCTACAATGAGCAGTTCTTC.

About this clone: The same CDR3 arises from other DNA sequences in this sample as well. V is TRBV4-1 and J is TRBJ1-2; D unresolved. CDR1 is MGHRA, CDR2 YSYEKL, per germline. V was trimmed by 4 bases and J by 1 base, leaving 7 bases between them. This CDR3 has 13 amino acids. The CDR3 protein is CASSRDGNYGYTF. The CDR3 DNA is TGCGCCAGCAGCCGAGACGGTAACTATGGCTACACCTTC.

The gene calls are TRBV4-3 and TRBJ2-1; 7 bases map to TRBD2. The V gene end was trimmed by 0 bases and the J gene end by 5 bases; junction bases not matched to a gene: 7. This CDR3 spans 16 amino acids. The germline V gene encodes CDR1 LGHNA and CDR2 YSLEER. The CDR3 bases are TGCGCCAGCAGCCAAGAAAGTGGAGGGAGGGACAATGAGCAGTTCTTC. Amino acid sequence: CASSQESGGRDNEQFF.

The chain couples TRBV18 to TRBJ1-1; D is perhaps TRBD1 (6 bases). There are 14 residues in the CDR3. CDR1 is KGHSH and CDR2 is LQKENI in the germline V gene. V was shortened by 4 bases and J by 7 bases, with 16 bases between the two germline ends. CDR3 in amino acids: CASSLNQGLGEAFF. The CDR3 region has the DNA TGTGCCAGCTCACTGAATCAGGGGTTGGGTGAAGCTTTCTTT.